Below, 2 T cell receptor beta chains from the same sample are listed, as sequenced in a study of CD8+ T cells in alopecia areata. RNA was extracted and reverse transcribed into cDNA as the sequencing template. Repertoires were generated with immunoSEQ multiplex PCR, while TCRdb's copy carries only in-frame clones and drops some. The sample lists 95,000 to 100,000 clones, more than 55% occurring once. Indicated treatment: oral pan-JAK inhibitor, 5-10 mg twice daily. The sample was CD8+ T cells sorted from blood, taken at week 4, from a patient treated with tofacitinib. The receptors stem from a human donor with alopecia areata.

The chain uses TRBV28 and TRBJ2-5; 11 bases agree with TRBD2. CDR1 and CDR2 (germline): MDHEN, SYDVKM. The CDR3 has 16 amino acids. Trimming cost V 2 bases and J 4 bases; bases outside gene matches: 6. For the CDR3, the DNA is TGTGCCAGCAGTTTAGGGGCAGGGACTAGCGGAGAGACCCAGTACTTC. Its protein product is CASSLGAGTSGETQYF.

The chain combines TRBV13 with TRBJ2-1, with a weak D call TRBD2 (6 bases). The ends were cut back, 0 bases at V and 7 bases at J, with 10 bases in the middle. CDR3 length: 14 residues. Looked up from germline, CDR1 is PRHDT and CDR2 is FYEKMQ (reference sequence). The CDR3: CASSLGVGSNEQFF. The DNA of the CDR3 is TGTGCCAGCAGCTTAGGAGTCGGGAGTAATGAGCAGTTCTTC.